Shown below are 14 T cell receptor beta chains from a single sample sequenced in a study of T cells in Graves' hyperthyroidism and ophthalmopathy. Amplification of TCR beta CDR3 regions used RNA as the template. The primer set for the first-round RT-PCR of the TCR CDR3 was HTBI. MiXCR, run by TCRdb on the multiplex PCR reads, gives a single entry per CDR3 protein. The sample gives around 700,000 distinct CDR3 sequences, about 19% of which show up once; around 15% is in the top ten. The sample taken for sequencing was blood. The receptors come from a woman aged 45-60 years with Graves' hyperthyroidism that later progressed to Graves' ophthalmopathy.

This clonotype was picked up a small number of times. One end of the junction does not line up with germline, which may come from a read error. The V call is TRBV20-1, the J call TRBJ2-7, with TRBD2 matching over 11 bases. This CDR3 spans 15 amino acids. Germline V lookup: CDR1 DFQATT, CDR2 SNEGSKA (reference sequence). CDR3 sequence reads: CSAYMASGGSFEQYF. DNA for the CDR3: TGCAGTGCCTATATGGCTAGCGGGGGGTCCTTCGAGCAGTACTTC.

This clonotype was observed a handful of times. This rearrangement joins TRBV9 to TRBJ1-2; TRBD1 aligns across 7 bases. The CDR3 consists of 14 residues. Germline CDR1 and CDR2: SGDLS and YYNGEE. The J segment lost 4 bases and the V segment lost 4 bases, leaving 7 bases of the junction unmatched. The CDR3 DNA sequence: TGTGCCAGCAGCAGGCGACAGGGCGGCTATGGCTACACCTTC. Its protein is CASSRRQGGYGYTF.

This clonotype has ten or more counts. CDR3 protein: CSARIAPSGALYEQYF. As DNA, the CDR3 is TGCAGTGCTAGAATCGCCCCTAGCGGGGCCCTCTACGAGCAGTACTTC. The chain combines TRBV20-1 with TRBJ2-7; 9 bases match TRBD2. Germline V CDR1 and CDR2: DFQATT, SNEGSKA (reference sequence). This CDR3 is 16 amino acids long. The J segment lost 3 bases and the V segment lost 2 bases, leaving 11 bases of the junction unmatched.

The sample holds many counts of this clonotype. The rearrangement joins TRBV12-3 or TRBV12-4 to TRBJ2-2, with 7 bases fitting TRBD1. The CDR3 has 15 amino acids. V was clipped by 4 bases and J by 6 bases; unmatched bases: 8. The CDR3 is CASSSTGRIAGELFF. As DNA, the CDR3 is TGTGCCAGCAGTTCGACAGGGCGGATCGCCGGGGAGCTGTTTTTT.

V is TRBV7-6 and J is TRBJ1-6; no firm D call. CDR1 is SGHVS and CDR2 is FNYEAQ in the germline V gene. The V and J ends lost 6 bases and 0 bases respectively, with 6 bases between them. The CDR3 is made up of 14 amino acids. This chain's CDR3 is CASREHSYNSPLHF. CDR3 coding DNA: TGTGCCAGCAGAGAACACTCCTATAATTCACCCCTCCACTTT. The full variable domain, its missing parts supplied by reference TRBV7-6 and TRBJ1-6, is GAGVSQSPRYKVTKRGQDVALRCDPISGHVSLYWYRQALGQGPEFLTYFNYEAQQDKSGLPNDRFSAERPEGSISTLTIQRTEQRDSAMYRCASREHSYNSPLHFGNGTRLTVT.

This chain joins TRBV18 and TRBJ2-7; D possibly corresponds to TRBD1 (6 bases). Trimming left V 0 bases short and J 0 bases short, with 18 bases between. The V gene's germline CDR1 is KGHSH and CDR2 LQKENI. This CDR3 comprises 18 residues. The CDR3 nucleotides read TGTGCCAGCTCACCACCAACCAAGGGTGGGACATACTCCTACGAGCAGTACTTC. Its translation: CASSPPTKGGTYSYEQYF.

This clonotype was recorded many times. The V call is TRBV12-5, the J call TRBJ1-1, with 8 bases lining up with TRBD1. From germline, CDR1 is LGHNT and CDR2 FRNRAP. J gave up 1 base and V 5 bases, and 3 bases lay outside the gene matches. This CDR3 spans 14 amino acids. The CDR3 spells CASGPGTGNTEAFF. The CDR3 DNA reads as TGTGCTAGTGGTCCCGGGACAGGGAACACTGAAGCTTTCTTT.

The CDR3 spells CASSIGGGGSPLHF. In DNA, the CDR3 is TGTGCCAGTAGTATCGGAGGTGGAGGGTCACCCCTCCACTTT. This chain connects TRBV19 to TRBJ1-6; D remains ambiguous. The CDR3 covers 14 residues. Trimming stripped 3 bases from V and 10 bases from J, with 13 bases between. Germline lookup yields CDR1 LNHDA and CDR2 SQIVND (reference sequence). The entire variable domain, with the rest obtained from reference TRBV19 and TRBJ1-6, is as follows: DGGITQSPKYLFRKEGQNVTLSCEQNLNHDAMYWYRQDPGQGLRLIYYSQIVNDFQKGDIAEGYSVSREKKESFPLTVTSAQKNPTAFYLCASSIGGGGSPLHFGNGTRLTVT.

The chain uses TRBV9 and TRBJ1-4; 8 nucleotides agree with TRBD1. The CDR3 sequence is 16 residues long. V shed 2 bases and J 2 bases; nucleotides not matched to a gene: 5. Germline V gene sequence: CDR1 SGDLS, CDR2 YYNGEE. CDR3 DNA sequence: TGTGCCAGCAGCGTGGGTAGGACAGGGACTAATGAAAAACTGTTTTTT. Its translation is CASSVGRTGTNEKLFF.

This clonotype was seen ten or more times. The V gene is TRBV20-1, the J gene TRBJ1-4; 8 bases align to TRBD1. CDR1 and CDR2 (germline): DFQATT, SNEGSKA (reference sequence). V shed 1 base and J 7 bases; nucleotides not matched to a gene: 5. The CDR3 length is 14 residues. CDR3 sequence reads: CSARGGRGPEKLFF. The CDR3, as DNA: TGCAGTGCTAGAGGGGGCAGGGGGCCTGAAAAACTGTTTTTT.

To note about this clonotype: The junction departs from the called germline gene at one end, perhaps through a read error. This chain links TRBV10-3 with TRBJ1-1; D not certain. Per the germline V gene, CDR1 is ENHRY and CDR2 is SYGVKD. The CDR3 length is 14 residues. The CDR3 nucleotides read TGTGCCATCAGTGAGCAGCTCATGAACACTGGAGCTTTCTTT. It specifies CAISEQLMNTGAFF.

This clonotype was seen repeatedly, ten times or more. CDR3 nucleotides: TGTGCCACCAGAGGGATGGGCAGTAAAACCGGGGAGCTGTTTTTT. It specifies CATRGMGSKTGELFF. The chain is built from TRBV12-3 or TRBV12-4 and TRBJ2-2; D is possibly TRBD2 (5 bases). The CDR3 runs 15 residues. V shed 10 bases and J shed 5 bases, with 20 bases lying between them.

V usage is TRBV3-1 and J usage is TRBJ1-5; TRBD1 matches at 10 bases. This CDR3 has 16 amino acids. Per germline, CDR1 LGHDT and CDR2 YNNKEL (reference sequence). Trimming removed 3 bases from V and 1 base from J; junction bases left unmatched: 3. This CDR3 is CASSQGQGTSNQPQHF. CDR3 bases: TGTGCCAGCAGCCAGGGACAGGGGACGAGCAATCAGCCCCAGCATTTT.

This clonotype was detected a few times. The V and J genes are TRBV20-1 and TRBJ2-3; D is uncertain. The CDR3 sequence is 17 residues long. V shed 1 base and J shed 4 bases, with 21 bases lying between them. Germline V gene data show CDR1 as DFQATT and CDR2 as SNEGSKA (reference sequence). The CDR3 nucleotides read TGCAGTGCTAGAGTTCCCCTCAGCCCGACCCCGGCAGATACGCAGTATTTT. Amino acid sequence: CSARVPLSPTPADTQYF.